What follows describes a single T cell receptor (beta chain). What it binds is unknown. This sample stems from a study of cytomegalovirus exposure and HLA in healthy donors. The PCR employed 60 Vbeta primers together with 13 Jbeta primers. Method: immunoSEQ multiplex PCR; TCRdb's copy keeps in-frame clones and lacks some. The sample holds over 50,000 clones, just under 85% seen once. Overall study results and limits: CMV antigen specificity of a few CMV-associated chains was confirmed in vitro. A prior analysis recorded that most TCR beta V segments were productive about 90% or about 30% of the time. The likely explanation for a cluster of highly shared sequence variants was sequencing artifact.

When sampled, the donors appeared nominally healthy, though they likely had unrecorded immune exposures. The V gene's germline CDR1 is MGHDK and CDR2 SYGVNS. Between the trimmed V and J ends, which lost 5 bases and 1 base, there was a span of 14 bases. The length of the CDR3 is 15 residues. Material for sequencing was PBMCs. The V call is TRBV25-1, the J call TRBJ2-5, with a weak D call TRBD2 (6 bases). The TCR comes from a man aged 35 to 55 in good health and CMV-seronegative. CDR3 sequence (DNA): TGTGCCAGCAGTCGCACAACTAGCTTCCAAGAGACCCAGTACTTC. Translated, it gives CASSRTTSFQETQYF.